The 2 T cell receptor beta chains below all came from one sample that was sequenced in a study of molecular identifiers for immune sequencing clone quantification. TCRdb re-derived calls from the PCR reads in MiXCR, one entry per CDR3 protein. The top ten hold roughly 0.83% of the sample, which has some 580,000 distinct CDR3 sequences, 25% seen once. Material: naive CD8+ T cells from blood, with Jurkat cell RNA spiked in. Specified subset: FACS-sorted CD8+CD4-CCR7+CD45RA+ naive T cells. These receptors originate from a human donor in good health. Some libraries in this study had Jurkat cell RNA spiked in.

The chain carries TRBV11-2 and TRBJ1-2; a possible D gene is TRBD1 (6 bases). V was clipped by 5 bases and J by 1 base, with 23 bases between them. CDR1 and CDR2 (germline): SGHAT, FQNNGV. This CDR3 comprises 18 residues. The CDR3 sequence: CASSPDLRGGQINYGYTF. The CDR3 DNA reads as TGTGCCAGCAGCCCGGACTTAAGGGGTGGACAGATTAACTATGGCTACACCTTC.

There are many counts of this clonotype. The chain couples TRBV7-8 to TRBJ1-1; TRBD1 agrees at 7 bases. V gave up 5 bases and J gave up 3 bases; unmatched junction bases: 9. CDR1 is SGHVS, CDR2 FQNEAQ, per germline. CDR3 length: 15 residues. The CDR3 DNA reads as TGTGCCAGCAGCCCTAGAGGTACAGGGGACACTGAAGCTTTCTTT. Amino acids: CASSPRGTGDTEAFF.